One T cell receptor (beta chain) is described in this entry. No antigen is known for it. There are no base qualities to consult, and no much larger clone falls within one base. The entry originates in a study of cytomegalovirus exposure and HLA in healthy donors (dated by TCRdb to the late 2010s). About the study as a whole: According to an earlier analysis of around 600 of the donors, some 170 million T cells yielded over 100 million unique TCR beta sequences and roughly 280 Gb of sequence data. An early release covering roughly 600 HLA-typed donors comprised roughly 300 gigabases of sequencing data and 85 million to 100 million unique TCR sequences. Among the approximately 420 genotyped donors, approximately 77% belonged to the genetic ancestry cluster associated with self-reported Caucasian donors. The study aimed to test whether signatures of past pathogen exposure could be identified by cataloging public T cell receptors. The study used immunosequencing to profile the T cell repertoires of 600 to 850 subjects and linked those repertoires to cytomegalovirus serostatus. Besides the first cohort of hundreds of subjects, a separate validation cohort made up of roughly 120 different subjects was used. High-throughput TCR immunosequencing, statistical association of individual TCRs with disease status, and machine learning were combined to predict cytomegalovirus infection status. A later analysis re-analyzed previously published TCR beta repertoires from 600 to 850 donors and added high-resolution HLA genotyping to study TCR occurrence patterns. In the later analysis, no new phenotypic data were used to find candidate immune exposures; instead, reliance was placed on TCR beta sequences and their occurrence across donors. To decide whether each TCR beta V gene segment behaved as functional or pseudogenic, an earlier analysis of 587 of the donors relied on high-throughput TCR beta sequencing. Donor age, sex, ethnicity and CMV serostatus were compiled together with the repertoire data. In a later genetic analysis, genome-wide SNP genotypes for about three fifths of the roughly 670 donors were used, and that subset was treated as a discovery cohort. Every discovery cohort repertoire had been produced on one sequencing platform. Both class I and class II loci were covered by HLA typing, at four-digit resolution. The number of typed donors differed by locus: roughly 620-640 for A, B, C, DRB1 and DQB1; approximately 530 for DQA1; some 610 for DPA1; and roughly 450 for DPB1. About 5 DR-DQ haplotypes were handled as single units for association and clustering, since linkage in the cohort was strong. Among under 450 genotyped donors of the cohort, an average of 235,054 unique TCR beta nucleotide sequences were sequenced per donor, roughly 18% of them non-productive. Study-wide conclusions, independent of this receptor: Correlated functional status among segregating V segments might reflect linkage disequilibrium, but an unknown experimental factor could not be ruled out. Specific HLA alleles were associated with roughly 17,000 TCR beta sequences at a false discovery rate of 0.05 in a later analysis. In both the original and validation cohorts, the classifier was reported to diagnose cytomegalovirus status with high specificity and sensitivity. When HLA alleles, especially DR and DQ, strongly co-occurred, attributing TCR associations to individual alleles was difficult. In a later genetic analysis, fewer N-insertions in productive TCRs were reported among donors in an Asian-associated ancestry cluster than the 666-donor mean. In a later genetic analysis, a missense DCLRE1C variant was associated with V-gene and J-gene trimming of TCR beta chains, and the association was replicated in an independent cohort. CMV serostatus was the only immune exposure information available for the cohort. The authors suggested that the approach could potentially be extended to other disease states and immunological phenotypes. In a later analysis, most CMV-associated TCR beta chains were found to appear HLA-restricted, with HLA associations seemingly driven largely by CMV exposure. A few of the identified cytomegalovirus-associated TCR beta chains were confirmed in vitro to be specific for cytomegalovirus antigens. A further reported finding was that TCR beta sequences accurately predicted the HLA-A and HLA-B alleles for most subjects in the first cohort. HLA typing was unavailable for some donors at each locus, so association tests used only the typed subset. In an earlier analysis of 450 to 750 of the donors, most TCR beta V segments appeared in productive rearrangements about 87% or about 30% of the time, broadly matching IMGT annotations. In a later analysis, several top co-occurrence clusters were reported to appear linked to parvovirus B19, influenza, CMV and Epstein-Barr virus. A later analysis found that HLA-associated TCR beta chains were more clonally expanded and had lower generation probabilities than equally common non-associated chains. Some IMGT-functional V segments, including TRBV6-2 and TRBV6-3, could not be told apart with the 87-base-pair reads, so those segments were excluded. According to a later analysis, TCR association rates differed among HLA loci, with DRB1 alleles showing the most associated TCRs and HLA-C alleles showing the fewest. Sequencing depth was assumed to be roughly uniform across donors in the presence/absence analyses, though that assumption may not hold. Because counts were too low, approximately 15 rarely observed V segments, including chromosome 9 orphons, were excluded from the earlier analysis of 587 of the donors. In the study, approximately 160 TCR beta chains were listed as associated with cytomegalovirus. A group of highly shared sequence variants was considered likely to be a technical artifact of the sequencing pipeline. Most TCR sequences were seen in very few donors, while some public TCRs were found in many individuals. The cohort was sequenced for TCR beta chains only, and without alpha or paired-chain data the features that could be detected were limited.

From a lookup of the germline V gene, CDR1 and CDR2 are SQVTM and ANQGSEA. V is cut by 4 bases and J by 4 bases, and the space between the germline ends is 13 bases. From the cysteine through the phenylalanine, the CDR3 covers 13 amino acids. The sequence is cut down to CDR3 DNA, 39 bases in frame from base 1. Library preparation used the immunoSEQ multiplex PCR assay. For the multiplex PCR, a mixture combining 60 forward primers for TCR Vbeta segments and 13 reverse primers for TCR Jbeta segments was used. A multiplex PCR assay on genomic DNA amplified the CDR3 region of rearranged TCR beta genes. Amplified TCR beta libraries were sequenced as 87-base-pair reads on the Illumina HiSeq System. The study's processing was this. A later analysis tallied 75 million to 85 million unique TCR beta chains across the 700 or so repertoires, and about 12 million of those chains were shared by two or more donors. A nearest-neighbor algorithm error-corrected the raw reads and collapsed the reads into unique sequences, merging closely related sequences to remove PCR and sequencing errors. V, D and J gene segments were assigned by aligning CDR3 sequences to IMGT reference sequences. For a sequence to be retained, a match of at least six nucleotides was required to both a V gene segment and a J gene segment. A rearrangement counted as productive if the CDR3 had no stop codons and remained in frame with V and J, and every other rearrangement counted as non-productive. CDR3 was defined by IMGT convention, running from the second conserved V-encoded cysteine to the conserved J-encoded phenylalanine. The earlier analysis of about 610 of the donors excluded any sequence lacking an unambiguous match to a single V gene segment. In an earlier analysis of several hundred of the donors, V segments were called functional above 56.7% productive rearrangements and were called segregating when the between-donor standard deviation exceeded 5%. A statistical classification framework was built to diagnose cytomegalovirus status from the catalog of TCR beta chain sequences. A later analysis assigned V and J genes by comparing TCR nucleotide sequences with IMGT/GENE-DB human TR gene sequences. A later analysis assigned CDR3 sequences and most-parsimonious VDJ recombination scenarios with the TCRdist pipeline. In a later analysis, every TCR beta chain was defined by the combination of its CDR3 amino acid sequence and its V-gene family, and reads without a unique V-gene family were dropped. As a way to deal with suspected cross-contamination and a sequencing artifact, a later analysis dropped hundreds of nucleotide sequences that were highly shared and had low generation probability. In a later analysis, a clonal expansion index for each public chain was calculated from normalized within-repertoire ranks of inferred template counts. A later analysis computed generation probabilities with a VDJ recombination model fitted to out-of-frame rearrangements, and checked the results against IGoR. In a later analysis, hypergeometric tests were used to score TCR-TCR, TCR-HLA and TCR-CMV co-occurrence, with a repertoire-size bias correction applied to TCR pairs. A later analysis estimated false discovery rates by permuting HLA or CMV assignments 20 times. In a later analysis, co-occurring TCRs were grouped with DBSCAN, and TCRdist sequence similarity was added when clustering was performed within HLA-allele-positive subsets. Co-occurrence clustering excluded repertoires with fewer than 30,000 or more than 120,000 public chains, plus five with anomalous nucleotide sharing. Not all clones reach the TCRdb copy of this immuneACCESS table, which keeps in-frame sequences only. Checked studies attribute under half of the gap to unresolved V genes and leave the rest unexplained. V and J calls and clone size follow that table, whereas D and trimming were derived from the DNA. The sample table lists about 150,000 clones, approximately 83% of them with a count of one. Approximately 1.5% of the sample goes to the ten largest clones.

In total, fewer than 750 healthy bone marrow donors made up the cohort. Cohort members were all nominally healthy when sampled, although unrecorded immune exposures were likely present. The donor was CMV seronegative and was included in the group of a few hundred seronegative cohort members. Every donor gave a peripheral blood sample, and the peripheral blood mononuclear cells from that sample were used for TCR beta sequencing. Genomic DNA extraction from the blood cell samples was performed with the Qiagen DNeasy Blood Extraction Kit. The sequence derives from a woman younger than 35 in good health and CMV-seronegative. The chain links TRBV29-1 with TRBJ1-2, with the D gene uncertain. Sequenced input: PBMCs. The CDR3 region has the sequence CSVAGEDGYGYTF. The DNA sequence is as follows: TGCAGCGTTGCTGGGGAGGACGGCTATGGCTACACCTTC.